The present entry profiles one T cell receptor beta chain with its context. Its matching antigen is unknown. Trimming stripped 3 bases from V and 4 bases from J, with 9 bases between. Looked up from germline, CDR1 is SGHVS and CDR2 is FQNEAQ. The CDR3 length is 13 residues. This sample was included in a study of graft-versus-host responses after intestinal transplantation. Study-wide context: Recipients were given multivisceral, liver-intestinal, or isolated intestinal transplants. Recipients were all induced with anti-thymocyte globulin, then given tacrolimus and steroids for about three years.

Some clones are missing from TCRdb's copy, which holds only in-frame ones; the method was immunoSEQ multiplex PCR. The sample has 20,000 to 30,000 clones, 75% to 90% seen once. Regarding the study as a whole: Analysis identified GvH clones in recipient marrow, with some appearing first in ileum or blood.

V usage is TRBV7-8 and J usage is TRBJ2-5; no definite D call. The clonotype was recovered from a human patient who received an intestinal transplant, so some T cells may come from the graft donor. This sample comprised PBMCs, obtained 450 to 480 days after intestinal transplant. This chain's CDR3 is CASSFGTSETQYF. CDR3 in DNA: TGTGCCAGCAGCTTCGGTACGTCAGAGACCCAGTACTTC.